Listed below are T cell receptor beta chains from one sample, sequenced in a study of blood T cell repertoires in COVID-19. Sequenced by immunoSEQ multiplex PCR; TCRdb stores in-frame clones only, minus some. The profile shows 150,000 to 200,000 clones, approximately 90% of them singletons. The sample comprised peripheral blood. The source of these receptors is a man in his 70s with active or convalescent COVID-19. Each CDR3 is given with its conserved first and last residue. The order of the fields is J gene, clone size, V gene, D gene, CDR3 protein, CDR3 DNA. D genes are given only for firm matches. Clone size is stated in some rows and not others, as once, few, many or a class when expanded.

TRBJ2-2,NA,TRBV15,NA,CATSRDPTNTGELFF,TGTGCCACCAGCAGAGATCCAACGAACACCGGGGAGCTGTTTTTT
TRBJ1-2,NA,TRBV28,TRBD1,CASGTVAANYGYTF,TGTGCCAGCGGGACAGTCGCTGCTAACTATGGCTACACCTTC
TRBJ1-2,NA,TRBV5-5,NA,CASSNNSIIFNYGYTF,TGTGCCAGCAGCAATAATAGTATCATCTTTAACTATGGCTACACCTTC
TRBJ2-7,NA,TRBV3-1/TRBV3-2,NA,CASSQADLGEQYF,TGTGCCAGCAGCCAAGCAGACCTAGGAGAGCAGTACTTC
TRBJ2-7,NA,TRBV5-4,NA,CASSFGTGAIYEQYF,TGTGCCAGCAGCTTCGGGACGGGAGCGATCTACGAGCAGTACTTC
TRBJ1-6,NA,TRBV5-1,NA,CASSFKGGAGDSPLHF,TGCGCCAGCAGCTTTAAGGGGGGAGCGGGGGATTCACCCCTCCACTTT
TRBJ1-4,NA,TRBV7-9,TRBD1,CASSTGQGANVDEKLFF,TGTGCCAGCAGCACGGGACAGGGGGCGAATGTTGATGAAAAACTGTTTTTT
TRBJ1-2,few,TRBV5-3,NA,CARSLPQTLGLAGYTF,TGTGCCAGAAGCTTGCCCCAGACATTGGGTTTGGCTGGCTACACCTTC
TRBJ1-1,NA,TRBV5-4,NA,CASSQSGAQGIGAFF,TGTGCCAGCAGCCAATCCGGGGCCCAGGGGATTGGGGCTTTCTTT
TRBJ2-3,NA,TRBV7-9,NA,CASSFGGTNTQYF,TGTGCCAGCAGCTTCGGGGGGACAAATACGCAGTATTTT
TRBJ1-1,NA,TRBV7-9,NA,CASSPRQGTEAFF,TGTGCCAGCAGCCCTCGCCAGGGGACTGAAGCTTTCTTT
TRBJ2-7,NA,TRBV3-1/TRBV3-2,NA,CASSQDRHPVYEQYF,TGTGCCAGCAGCCAAGATCGCCATCCAGTCTACGAGCAGTACTTC
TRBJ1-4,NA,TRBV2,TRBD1,CASWDRGYEKLFF,TGTGCCAGCTGGGACAGGGGGTATGAAAAACTGTTTTTT
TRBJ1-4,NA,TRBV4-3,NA,CASSHRRSEKLFF,TGCGCCAGCAGCCACAGGAGGAGTGAAAAACTGTTTTTT
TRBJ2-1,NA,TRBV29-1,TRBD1,CSVDAQGYEQFF,TGCAGCGTTGACGCACAGGGGTATGAGCAGTTCTTC
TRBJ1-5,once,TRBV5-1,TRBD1,CASSEGTGNQPQHF,TGCGCCAGCAGTGAAGGGACAGGCAATCAGCCCCAGCATTTT
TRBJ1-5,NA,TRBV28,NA,CASSFGNQPQHF,TGTGCCAGCAGTTTCGGTAATCAGCCCCAGCATTTT
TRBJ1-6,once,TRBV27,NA,CASSFYLDSPLHF,TGTGCCAGCAGTTTTTACTTGGATTCACCCCTCCACTTT
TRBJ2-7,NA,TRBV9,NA,CASSVSPGSYEQYF,TGTGCCAGCAGCGTTTCACCGGGAAGCTACGAGCAGTACTTC
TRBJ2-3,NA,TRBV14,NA,CASSHTGFTDTQYF,TGTGCCAGCAGCCACACGGGGTTCACAGATACGCAGTATTTT
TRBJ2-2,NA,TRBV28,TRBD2,CASSLAGRYTGELFF,TGTGCCAGCAGCTTAGCGGGAAGATACACCGGGGAGCTGTTTTTT
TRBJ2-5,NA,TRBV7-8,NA,CASSRGQRQGGETQYF,TGTGCCAGCAGCCGAGGCCAGCGACAGGGAGGAGAGACCCAGTACTTC
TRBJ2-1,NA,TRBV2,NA,CASLREASYNEQFF,TGTGCCTCTCTAAGGGAGGCCTCCTACAATGAGCAGTTCTTC
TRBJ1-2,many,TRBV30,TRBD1,CAPHPRDRELYGYTF,TGTGCCCCCCACCCCCGGGACAGAGAGCTCTATGGCTACACCTTC
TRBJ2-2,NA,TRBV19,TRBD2,CASSLGLAGANTGELFF,TGTGCCAGTAGTTTGGGACTAGCGGGGGCGAACACCGGGGAGCTGTTTTTT
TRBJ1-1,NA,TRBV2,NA,CASSPIQETEAFF,TGTGCCAGCAGCCCAATACAGGAGACTGAAGCTTTCTTT
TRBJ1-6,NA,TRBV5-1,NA,CASSLVTDSPLHF,TGCGCCAGCAGCTTGGTCACAGATTCACCCCTCCACTTT
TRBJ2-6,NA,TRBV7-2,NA,CASSFLGSSGANVLTF,TGTGCCAGCAGCTTCTTGGGGAGCTCTGGGGCCAACGTCCTGACTTTC
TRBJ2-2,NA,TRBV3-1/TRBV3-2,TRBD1,CASSQIGQGVGTGELFF,TGTGCCAGCAGCCAAATAGGACAGGGGGTTGGCACCGGGGAGCTGTTTTTT
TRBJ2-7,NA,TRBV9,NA,CASSGAGPSYEQYF,TGTGCCAGCAGCGGGGCGGGTCCTTCCTACGAGCAGTACTTC